This T cell receptor (beta chain) comes out of a study of beta chain features in type 1 diabetes. The whole isolated RNA underwent reverse transcription, so sequencing captured expressed TCRB transcripts. There were about 3.6 million reads on average in the naive, central memory and regulatory T cell samples. Here immunoSEQ multiplex PCR was the method, and the copy in TCRdb shows in-frame clones only, minus some. Of under 850,000 clones listed, roughly 12% are singletons. Staining for CD45RO/CCR7/CD25/CD127/CD95/CD27 allowed sorting of CD4+ naive, central memory, regulatory and stem cell-like memory cells. Purity of each sorted population was above 95%. This CDR3 is built from 16 residues. Germline lookup yields CDR1 SGHRS and CDR2 YFSETQ. V lost 2 bases and J lost 2; bases outside the gene matches: 4. In regard to this clone: Antigen: not known.

Overall study results and limits: Moderately but significantly shorter TCRB CDR3s were found in Type 1 diabetes patients in all four CD4+ subsets. VDJ junctions from patients with type 1 diabetes contained fewer insertions and more deletions.

The V gene is TRBV5-1, the J gene TRBJ2-3; 11 nucleotides line up with TRBD2. The clonotype originates from a man younger than 30 with type 1 diabetes. Sequencing used naive CD4+ T cells from blood. In nucleotides, the CDR3 is TGCGCCAGCAGCTTAACTAGCGGGGGCTTCACAGATACGCAGTATTTT. Translation gives CASSLTSGGFTDTQYF.